These 24 T cell receptor beta chains were all obtained from the same sample, sequenced in a study of blood T cell repertoires in COVID-19. Only in-frame clones appear in the TCRdb table, and some are missing; sequencing was by immunoSEQ multiplex PCR. The sample lists 200,000 to 250,000 clones, roughly nine tenths occurring once. The sequencing sample was made of peripheral blood. The receptors shown here come from a woman in her 50s with COVID-19, enrolled during active disease.

This rearrangement joins TRBV6-5 to TRBJ1-3; TRBD1 might be the D (5 bases). CDR3 length equals 14 residues. Germline V gene sequence: CDR1 MNHEY, CDR2 SVGAGI. V lost 6 bases and J lost 0, with 9 bases in between. The CDR3 loop reads CASSTGYSGNTIYF. CDR3 DNA: TGTGCCAGCAGCACAGGCTACTCTGGAAACACCATATATTTT.

The gene calls are TRBV4-1 and TRBJ1-4, with D unclear. V lost 1 base and J lost 4, with 4 bases in between. Germline CDR1 and CDR2: MGHRA and YSYEKL. CDR3 size: 13 residues. Here the CDR3 reads CASSQALNEKLFF. DNA of the CDR3: TGCGCCAGCAGCCAAGCACTTAATGAAAAACTGTTTTTT.

This sequence joins TRBV5-4 and TRBJ1-5; TRBD1 matches 7 bases. The CDR3 is made up of 19 amino acids. V lost 0 bases and J lost 4; bases outside the gene matches: 16. Per the germline V gene, CDR1 is SGHNT and CDR2 is YYREEE (reference sequence). Here the CDR3 DNA reads TGTGCCAGCAGCTTGGCCACGGGCCCCCGGACAGGTTGGAATCAGCCCCAGCATTTT. Translated: CASSLATGPRTGWNQPQHF.

V gene TRBV2 combines with J gene TRBJ1-5; TRBD1 matches at 9 bases. Germline CDR1 and CDR2: SNHLY and FYNNEI. This CDR3 contains 14 residues. After removal of 2 bases from V and 7 bases from J, the junction contained 3 bases not matched to a gene. For the CDR3, the DNA is TGTGCCAGCAGTGAAAGGACAGGGGAACAGCCCCAGCATTTT. Amino acids: CASSERTGEQPQHF. The full variable domain, rest sourced from reference TRBV2 and TRBJ1-5, is EPEVTQTPSHQVTQMGQEVILRCVPISNHLYFYWYRQILGQKVEFLVSFYNNEISEKSEIFDDQFSVERPDGSNFTLKIRSTKLEDSAMYFCASSERTGEQPQHFGDGTRLSIL.

This chain links TRBV6-5 with TRBJ2-1; D gene uncertain. There are 13 residues in the CDR3. Germline CDR1 MNHEY, CDR2 SVGAGI. V lost 6 bases and J lost 3, with 9 bases in between. CDR3 region: CASRRVGYNEQFF. CDR3 DNA: TGTGCCAGCAGACGGGTAGGCTACAATGAGCAGTTCTTC.

This clone has a handful of counts. The CDR3 bases are TGTGCCACTAGCCAGGGGAGGGACACCGGGGAGCTGTTTTTT. Translation: CATSQGRDTGELFF. The chain employs TRBV10-3 and TRBJ2-2; D possibly corresponds to TRBD2 (7 bases). Trimming removed 10 bases from V and 3 bases from J, with 15 bases in between. The germline V gene has CDR1 ENHRY and CDR2 SYGVKD. The CDR3 runs 14 residues.

This chain uses TRBV27 with TRBJ1-5; TRBD1 aligns across 9 bases. The ends lost 5 bases at V and 1 base at J; junction bases unmatched: 6. Germline loops: CDR1 MNHEY, CDR2 SMNVEV (reference sequence). This CDR3 spans 16 amino acids. The CDR3 sequence is CASSDPTGGSNQPQHF. The DNA of the CDR3 is TGTGCCAGCAGTGACCCGACAGGGGGAAGCAATCAGCCCCAGCATTTT.

Ten or more counts support this clone. This chain connects TRBV23-1 to TRBJ1-2; possibly TRBD1 for D (5 bases). TRBV23-1 is an ORF for which the function is uncertain. V lost 4 bases and J lost 3, with 12 bases in between. This CDR3 region has 14 residues. This CDR3 is CASSPRGGYYGYTF. The CDR3 DNA follows: TGCGCCAGCAGTCCTCGTGGGGGGTACTATGGCTACACCTTC.

V usage is TRBV11-3 and J usage is TRBJ1-6; D is perhaps TRBD1 (5 bases). CDR1 is SGHNT, CDR2 YENEEA, per germline. The CDR3 is made up of 16 amino acids. V shed 1 base and J shed 4 bases, with 11 bases lying between them. In DNA form, the CDR3 reads TGTGCCAGCAGCTTAGGGGGGGAGTTTTATAATTCACCCCTCCACTTT. Translation: CASSLGGEFYNSPLHF.

This clone has only one observation. V is TRBV6-5 and J is TRBJ2-2; 7 positions agree with TRBD1. V was pared by 0 bases and J by 2 bases, with 3 bases of the junction left unmatched. This CDR3 is 16 amino acids long. From germline, CDR1 is MNHEY and CDR2 SVGAGI. The CDR3 DNA reads as TGTGCCAGCAGTTACTCGAACAGGGGAAACACCGGGGAGCTGTTTTTT. Translating it yields CASSYSNRGNTGELFF.

The J gene is TRBJ2-7, the V gene TRBV27; 9 nucleotides align to TRBD2. CDR1 and CDR2 (germline): MNHEY, SMNVEV (reference sequence). With V trimmed by 8 bases and J by 2 bases, 13 bases remained unmatched. The CDR3 length is 16 residues. This chain's CDR3 is CASFPYGGGATYEQYF. The CDR3 DNA is TGTGCCAGCTTCCCTTACGGCGGGGGGGCTACCTACGAGCAGTACTTC.

The chain combines TRBV5-6 with TRBJ1-5, with D perhaps matching TRBD1 (5 bases). Germline assignment: CDR1 SGHDT and CDR2 YYEEEE. The V gene lost 0 bases and the J gene lost 0 bases, with 10 bases spanning the gap. The CDR3 spans 16 residues. CDR3 sequence: CASSLVDGGSNQPQHF. DNA for the CDR3: TGTGCCAGCAGCTTGGTCGACGGGGGTAGCAATCAGCCCCAGCATTTT.

The rearrangement links TRBV28 to TRBJ2-3; 11 bases are shared with TRBD1. J was trimmed by 5 bases and V by 6 bases; bases with no gene match: 4. Germline loops: CDR1 MDHEN, CDR2 SYDVKM. CDR3 length: 14 amino acids. In DNA form, the CDR3 reads TGTGCCAGCAGGGACAGGGGGCGGGAAGATACGCAGTATTTT. Residues: CASRDRGREDTQYF. Full variable domain (missing parts from reference TRBV28 and TRBJ2-3): DVKVTQSSRYLVKRTGEKVFLECVQDMDHENMFWYRQDPGLGLRLIYFSYDVKMKEKGDIPEGYSVSREKKERFSLILESASTNQTSMYLCASRDRGREDTQYFGPGTRLTVL.

The rearrangement links TRBV10-3 to TRBJ2-1, with unresolved D. This CDR3 has 14 residues. The germline CDR1 and CDR2 sequences are ENHRY and SYGVKD. Trimming stripped 3 bases from V and 1 base from J, with 7 bases between. The DNA of the CDR3 is TGTGCCATCAGTGATGGCGGATCCTACAATGAGCAGTTCTTC. Residues: CAISDGGSYNEQFF.

This chain links TRBV27 with TRBJ1-2; D uncertain. CDR1 is MNHEY and CDR2 is SMNVEV in the germline V gene (reference sequence). Trimming cost V 2 bases and J 7 bases, with 17 bases left between them. This CDR3 has 15 residues. CDR3 nucleotide sequence: TGTGCCAGCAGTTTAGGAATTGGCCAGGCTGGTGGCTACACCTTC. It encodes CASSLGIGQAGGYTF.

The V and J genes are TRBV4-2 and TRBJ2-3, with 10 bases lining up with TRBD2. The germline V gene has CDR1 LGHNA and CDR2 YNFKEQ. The CDR3 is 16 amino acids. With 0 bases clipped from V and 1 base from J, the junction kept 1 base outside the gene matches. The CDR3: CASSQEAGGRTDTQYF. In DNA, the CDR3 is TGTGCCAGCAGCCAAGAAGCGGGGGGGCGCACAGATACGCAGTATTTT.

The chain links TRBV9 to TRBJ2-3; 7 nucleotides agree with TRBD2. Germline CDR1 is SGDLS and CDR2 is YYNGEE. The CDR3 covers 16 residues. Germline trimming cut 2 bases from V and 1 base from J; bases unmatched to any gene: 7. Here the CDR3 DNA reads TGTGCCAGCAGCGTCCCTAAGGGAGGGGGCACAGATACGCAGTATTTT. Protein sequence: CASSVPKGGGTDTQYF.

This CDR3 is CAITMDSPTYNEQFF. In nucleotides, the CDR3 is TGTGCCATCACCATGGACAGCCCGACCTACAATGAGCAGTTCTTC. This chain uses TRBV10-3 with TRBJ2-1, with D perhaps matching TRBD1 (6 bases). The CDR3 loop spans 15 amino acids. The germline gives CDR1 ENHRY, CDR2 SYGVKD. V lost 7 bases and J lost 2, with 15 bases in between.

Here the CDR3 DNA reads TGTGCCAGCAGTAGTGACAGGGCGCGTGGCTACACCTTC. This sequence encodes CASSSDRARGYTF. This chain connects TRBV28 to TRBJ1-2, with TRBD1 identical over 7 bases. The CDR3 length is 13 residues. CDR1 and CDR2 from the germline V gene are MDHEN and SYDVKM. After removal of 5 bases from V and 7 bases from J, the junction contained 7 bases not matched to a gene.

The genes are TRBV19 and TRBJ2-5, with D maybe TRBD1 (5 bases). There are 15 residues in the CDR3. Germline-derived CDR1 and CDR2 are LNHDA and SQIVND (reference sequence). V lost 1 base to trimming and J lost 1 base, with 10 bases between them. In DNA form, the CDR3 reads TGTGCCAGTAGTATAGCCCCCCAGGGCCAAGAGACCCAGTACTTC. As protein: CASSIAPQGQETQYF.

The V gene is TRBV15, the J gene TRBJ1-6, with 8 nucleotides matching TRBD1. The germline V gene has CDR1 LNHNV and CDR2 YYDKDF (reference sequence). The V gene end was trimmed by 5 bases and the J gene end by 7 bases; junction bases not matched to a gene: 7. The CDR3 covers 15 residues. The CDR3 DNA is TGTGCCACCAGCTCTCAGACAGGGGCGAATTCACCCCTCCACTTT. It yields the protein CATSSQTGANSPLHF.

The rearrangement links TRBV13 to TRBJ2-1; tentative D call: TRBD2 (6 bases). Between the trimmed V and J ends, which lost 3 bases and 9 bases, there was a span of 9 bases. CDR3 length: 12 residues. Germline values: CDR1 PRHDT, CDR2 FYEKMQ (reference sequence). Here the CDR3 reads CASSFGGGEQFF. The CDR3 nucleotides read TGTGCCAGCAGCTTTGGGGGAGGTGAGCAGTTCTTC.

In this sample, this clone turned up once. The chain employs TRBV6-2 or TRBV6-3 and TRBJ2-7; tentatively, D is TRBD1 (7 bases). V dropped 5 bases and J dropped 2 bases, with 16 bases sitting between them. CDR3 length: 15 amino acids. Germline V gene sequence: CDR1 MNHEY, CDR2 SVGEGT. CDR3 in amino acids: CASSPAGQPPYEQYF. The CDR3 DNA reads as TGTGCCAGCAGTCCCGCGGGACAGCCTCCCTACGAGCAGTACTTC.

This sequence joins TRBV5-4 and TRBJ2-1, with TRBD1 matching over 8 bases. Germline V gives CDR1 SGHNT, CDR2 YYREEE (reference sequence). The CDR3 is made up of 20 amino acids. V shed 2 bases, J shed 0 bases, and the junction held 16 bases outside the gene matches. The CDR3 sequence is CASSLGWAGGATSSYNEQFF. CDR3 sequence (DNA): TGTGCCAGCAGCTTAGGTTGGGCAGGGGGCGCGACAAGCTCCTACAATGAGCAGTTCTTC.